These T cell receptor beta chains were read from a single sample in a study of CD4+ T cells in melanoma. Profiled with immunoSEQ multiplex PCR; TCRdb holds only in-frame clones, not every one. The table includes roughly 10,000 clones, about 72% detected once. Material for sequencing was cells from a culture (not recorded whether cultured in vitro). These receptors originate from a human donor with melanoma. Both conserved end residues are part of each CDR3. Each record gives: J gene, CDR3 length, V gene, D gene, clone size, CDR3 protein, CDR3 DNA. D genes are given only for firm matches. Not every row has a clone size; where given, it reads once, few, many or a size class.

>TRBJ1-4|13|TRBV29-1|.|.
CSVPRDGDEKLFF
TGCAGCGTTCCCAGGGACGGGGATGAAAAACTGTTTTTT
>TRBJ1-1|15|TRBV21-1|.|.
CASRRGGRKNTEAFF
TGTGCCAGCCGAAGGGGCGGGAGGAAGAACACTGAAGCTTTCTTT
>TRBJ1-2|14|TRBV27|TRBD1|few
CASSSRQGWFGYTF
TGTGCCAGCAGTTCACGACAGGGGTGGTTCGGCTACACCTTC
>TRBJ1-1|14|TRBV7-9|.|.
CASRHRGVDTEAFF
TGTGCCAGCAGACACCGGGGGGTCGACACTGAAGCTTTCTTT
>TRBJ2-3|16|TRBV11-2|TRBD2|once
CASSLGLAGLTDTQYF
TGTGCCAGCAGCTTAGGCCTAGCGGGGCTCACGGATACGCAGTATTTT
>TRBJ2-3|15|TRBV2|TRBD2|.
CASSGAGLSTDTQYF
TGTGCCAGCAGTGGAGCGGGGCTTAGCACAGATACGCAGTATTTT
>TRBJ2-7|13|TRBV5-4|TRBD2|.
CASSRGVGYEQYF
TGTGCCAGCAGCCGGGGGGTCGGCTACGAGCAGTACTTC
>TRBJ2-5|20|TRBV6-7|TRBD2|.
CASSYQGGLAGGEWQETQYF
TGTGCCAGCAGTTACCAAGGCGGACTAGCGGGGGGGGAATGGCAAGAGACCCAGTACTTC
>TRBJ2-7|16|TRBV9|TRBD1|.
CASSVDRGQGFHEQYF
TGTGCCAGCAGCGTAGATCGGGGACAGGGGTTCCACGAGCAGTACTTC
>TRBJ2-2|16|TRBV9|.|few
CASSVTHTSGTGELFF
TGTGCCAGCAGCGTAACGCACACCTCGGGCACCGGGGAGCTGTTTTTT
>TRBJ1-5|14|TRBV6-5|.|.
CASSPRTANQPQHF
TGTGCCAGCTCCCCGCGGACAGCCAATCAGCCCCAGCATTTT
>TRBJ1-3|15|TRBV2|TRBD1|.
CASSPYRGSGNTIYF
TGTGCCAGCAGTCCCTACAGGGGCTCTGGAAACACCATATATTTT
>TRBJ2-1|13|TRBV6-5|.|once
CASSVRWGNEQFF
TGTGCCAGCAGTGTAAGGTGGGGAAATGAGCAGTTCTTC
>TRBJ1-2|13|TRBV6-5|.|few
CASSYSGTDGYTF
TGTGCCAGCAGTTACTCCGGGACGGATGGCTACACCTTC
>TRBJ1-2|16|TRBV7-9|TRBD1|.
CASSSGQGETNYGYTF
TGTGCCAGCAGCTCGGGACAGGGCGAAACTAACTATGGCTACACCTTC
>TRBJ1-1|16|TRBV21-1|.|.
CASSERVIGKYTEAFF
TGTGCCAGCAGCGAAAGGGTTATTGGGAAGTACACTGAAGCTTTCTTT
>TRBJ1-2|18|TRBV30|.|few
CAWSLDWELGRAGYGYTF
TGTGCCTGGAGTTTGGATTGGGAGCTGGGGCGAGCCGGCTATGGCTACACCTTC
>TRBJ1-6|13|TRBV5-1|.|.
CASSLDGSSPLHF
TGCGCCAGCAGCTTGGATGGAAGCTCACCCCTCCACTTT
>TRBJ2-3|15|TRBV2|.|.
CASSGTLGATDTQYF
TGTGCCAGCAGCGGGACCTTGGGGGCGACAGATACGCAGTATTTT
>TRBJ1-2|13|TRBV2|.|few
CASSLRDVYGYTF
TGTGCCAGCAGCCTCCGGGACGTCTATGGCTACACCTTC
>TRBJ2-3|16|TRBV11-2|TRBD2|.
CASSPFHEGGADTQYF
TGTGCCAGCAGCCCCTTCCACGAGGGAGGGGCAGATACGCAGTATTTT
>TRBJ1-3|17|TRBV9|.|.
CASSVGGVPGSGNTIYF
TGTGCCAGCAGCGTAGGGGGGGTACCGGGATCTGGAAACACCATATATTTT
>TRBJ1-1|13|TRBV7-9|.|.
CASSPHRETEAFF
TGTGCCAGCAGCCCTCACAGGGAAACTGAAGCTTTCTTT
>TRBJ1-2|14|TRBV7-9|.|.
CASSLAGTNYGYTF
TGTGCCAGCAGCTTAGCAGGGACCAACTATGGCTACACCTTC
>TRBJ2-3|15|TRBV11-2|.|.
CASSLGQGGTDTQYF
TGTGCCAGCAGCTTAGGTCAGGGAGGCACAGATACGCAGTATTTT
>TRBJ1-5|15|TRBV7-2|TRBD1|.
CASSFRGLGNQPQHF
TGTGCCAGCAGCTTTAGGGGGCTAGGCAATCAGCCCCAGCATTTT